The 5 T cell receptor beta chains listed next were all sequenced from one sample in a study of T cells in Graves' hyperthyroidism and ophthalmopathy. Amplified TCR beta CDR3 regions came from RNA transcripts. The HTBI primer set was used in a first-round RT-PCR of the TCR CDR3. Via MiXCR, TCRdb re-called the multiplex PCR reads, giving one row per CDR3 protein. The data hold hundreds of thousands of distinct CDR3 sequences, with nearly 20% observed a single time. The sample comprised blood. These receptor sequences come from a man aged 35 to 55 with Graves' ophthalmopathy.

This clonotype was counted between two and nine times. The genes are TRBV6-1 and TRBJ2-1, with a tentative D call TRBD1 (8 bases). From germline, CDR1 is MNHNS and CDR2 SASEGT. This CDR3 is built from 15 residues. V was clipped by 5 bases and J by 9 bases, with 20 bases between them. The CDR3 DNA reads as TGTGCCAGCAGTCAGCGGGGCCAGGGACAGGCTGAGCAGTTCTTC. The encoded protein is CASSQRGQGQAEQFF.

There are many counts of this clonotype. CDR3 loop: CASSQDTNSNQPQHF. The CDR3 DNA reads TGTGCCAGCAGCCAAGATACCAATAGCAATCAGCCCCAGCATTTT. The chain has TRBV3-1 and TRBJ1-5, with D uncertain. The CDR3 length is 15 residues. With 0 bases removed from V and 0 bases from J, the gap between germline ends came to 6 bases. Germline V gene data show CDR1 as LGHDT and CDR2 as YNNKEL (reference sequence).

This clonotype was seen more than once but under ten times. V and J are TRBV3-1 and TRBJ1-6; possible D gene TRBD1, 5 bases. Per the germline V gene, CDR1 is LGHDT and CDR2 is YNNKEL (reference sequence). The CDR3 is 16 residues long. Trimming left V 4 bases short and J 4 bases short, with 14 bases between. Here the CDR3 reads CASSRSQGRYNSPLHF. The CDR3 nucleotides are TGTGCCAGCAGCCGAAGCCAGGGAAGGTATAATTCACCCCTCCACTTT.

The chain employs TRBV10-3 and TRBJ2-5; 7 bases align to TRBD2. The CDR3 extends over 15 amino acids. CDR1 and CDR2 (germline): ENHRY, SYGVKD. J was trimmed by 5 bases and V by 5 bases; bases with no gene match: 11. The CDR3 region is CAISQLSGTGETQYF. CDR3 DNA: TGTGCCATCAGTCAATTGAGCGGGACGGGGGAGACCCAGTACTTC.

This clonotype has more than one count but fewer than ten. V and J are TRBV12-3 or TRBV12-4 and TRBJ1-1, with 7 bases identical to TRBD1. CDR3 length equals 13 residues. V lost 2 bases to trimming and J lost 8 bases; unmatched junction nucleotides: 5. The CDR3 spells CASSLSDRAEAFF. The CDR3 DNA reads TGTGCCAGCAGTTTAAGCGACAGGGCCGAAGCTTTCTTT.